This T cell receptor beta chain came from a study of blood T cell repertoires in COVID-19. Study information: The United States, Italy and Spain provided the acute and convalescent COVID-19 samples.

Per the germline V gene, CDR1 is MNHEY and CDR2 is SVGEGT. CDR3 length: 12 residues. The V and J ends lost 6 bases and 8 bases respectively, with 11 bases between them. Assay: immunoSEQ multiplex PCR; the TCRdb copy retains only in-frame clones and omits some. Of approximately 350,000 clones detected, about 89% appear once; the ten largest clones hold under 4%. The chain employs TRBV6-2 or TRBV6-3 and TRBJ2-1; tentatively, D is TRBD2 (5 bases). The specimen sequenced was peripheral blood. This TCR derives from a woman under 40 with COVID-19, enrolled during active disease. DNA of the CDR3: TGTGCCAGCAGCCCACTAGGGTATGAGCAGTTCTTC. The encoded protein is CASSPLGYEQFF.